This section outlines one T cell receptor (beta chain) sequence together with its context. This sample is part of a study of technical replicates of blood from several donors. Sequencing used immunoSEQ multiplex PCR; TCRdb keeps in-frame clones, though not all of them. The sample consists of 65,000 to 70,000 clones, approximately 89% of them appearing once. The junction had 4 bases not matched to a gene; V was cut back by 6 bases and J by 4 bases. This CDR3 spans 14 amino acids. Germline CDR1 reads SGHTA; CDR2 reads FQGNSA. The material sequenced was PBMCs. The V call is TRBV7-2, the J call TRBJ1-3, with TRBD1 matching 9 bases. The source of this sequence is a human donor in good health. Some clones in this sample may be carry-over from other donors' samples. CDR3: CASRPQGAGNTIYF. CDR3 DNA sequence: TGTGCCAGCAGACCACAGGGGGCAGGAAACACCATATATTTT.